This T cell receptor beta chain was profiled in a study of blood T cell repertoires in COVID-19. Across the whole study: Sites in the United States, Italy and Spain provided acute and convalescent COVID-19 samples. T cells, B-cell-depleted T cells, or PBMCs supplied cDNA or gDNA.

Germline V gene lookup returns CDR1 SQVTM and CDR2 ANQGSEA. V lost 7 bases, J lost 8 bases, and 18 bases lay in between. The CDR3 runs 13 residues. Original processing methods: Amplification from reference gene primers served as the basis for estimated nucleated cell counts. Clones were read by immunoSEQ multiplex PCR, and TCRdb kept only the in-frame ones, dropping some. For V, J and clone size, that table is used; D and trimming come from the DNA. Of approximately 240,000 clones listed, roughly 80% are singletons. The receptor was isolated from a woman aged 55-70 years who had recovered from COVID-19. The sample was peripheral blood. The V call is TRBV29-1, the J call TRBJ2-1, with D possibly matching TRBD2 (7 bases). CDR3 sequence (DNA): TGCAGCGGGGGGGGCCTAGCCCTGGATGAGCAGTTCTTC. Amino acid sequence: CSGGGLALDEQFF.